The T cell receptor beta chain described here comes from a study of T cells after yellow fever vaccination. Template switching with 5'RACE generated the TCR cDNA and added a universal primer site and UMIs. TCRdb independently ran MiXCR on the 5' RACE reads; one entry per CDR3 protein. The data hold 350,000 or so distinct CDR3 sequences, with 8% to 9.5% observed a single time. Study-level points and caveats: CD4 and CD8 compartments shared a small share of clonotypes. Post-booster reappearance was seen for most primary-vaccination clones (roughly 96% CD4, roughly 88% CD8). Any FACS-sorted repertoire could hold abundant clonotypes that contaminate it from the bulk population.

With regard to this clonotype: As yet, its antigen is unknown.

CDR1 is SGHNT, CDR2 YYREEE, per germline (reference sequence). V lost 0 bases and J 4 bases, leaving 8 bases between the germline ends. This CDR3 contains 14 residues. The source material was PBMCs, sampled about 41 days after the first yellow fever vaccination. The sequence derives from a man aged 18-30 years who received the YFV17D yellow fever vaccine. This chain joins TRBV5-4 and TRBJ1-3; weak D call: TRBD1 (5 bases). In DNA, the CDR3 is TGTGCCAGCAGCTTGGTAGGGGAAGGAAACACCATATATTTT. Its protein is CASSLVGEGNTIYF.